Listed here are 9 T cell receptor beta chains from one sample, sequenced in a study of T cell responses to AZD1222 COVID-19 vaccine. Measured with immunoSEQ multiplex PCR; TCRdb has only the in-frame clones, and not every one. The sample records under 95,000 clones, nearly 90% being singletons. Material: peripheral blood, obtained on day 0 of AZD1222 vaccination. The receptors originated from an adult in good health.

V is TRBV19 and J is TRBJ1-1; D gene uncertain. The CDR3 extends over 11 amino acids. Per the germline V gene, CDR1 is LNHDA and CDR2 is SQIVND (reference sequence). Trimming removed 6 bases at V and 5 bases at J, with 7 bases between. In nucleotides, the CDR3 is TGTGCCAGTAGCGTGGGAACTGAAGCTTTCTTT. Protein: CASSVGTEAFF.

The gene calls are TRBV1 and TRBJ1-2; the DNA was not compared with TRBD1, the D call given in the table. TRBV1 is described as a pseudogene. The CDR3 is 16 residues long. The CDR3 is CTSSQDRAGERYGYTF. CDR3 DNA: TGCACCAGCAGCCAAGATAGGGCAGGGGAAAGGTATGGCTACACCTTC.

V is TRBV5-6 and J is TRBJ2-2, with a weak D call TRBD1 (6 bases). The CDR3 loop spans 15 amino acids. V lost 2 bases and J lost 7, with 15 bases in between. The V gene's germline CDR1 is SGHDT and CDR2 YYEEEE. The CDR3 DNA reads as TGTGCCAGCAGCTTTTGGACAGCTAGAAACGGGGAGCTGTTTTTT. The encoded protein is CASSFWTARNGELFF.

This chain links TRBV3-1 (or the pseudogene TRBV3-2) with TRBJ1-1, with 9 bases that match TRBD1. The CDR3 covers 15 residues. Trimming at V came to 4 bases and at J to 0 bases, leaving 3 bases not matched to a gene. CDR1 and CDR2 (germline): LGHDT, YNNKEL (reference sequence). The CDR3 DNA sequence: TGTGCCAGCAGCCTTAACAGGGGGCTGAACACTGAAGCTTTCTTT. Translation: CASSLNRGLNTEAFF.

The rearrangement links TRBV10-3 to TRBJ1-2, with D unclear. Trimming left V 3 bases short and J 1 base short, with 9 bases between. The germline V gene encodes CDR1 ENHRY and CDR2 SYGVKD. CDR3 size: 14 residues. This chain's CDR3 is CAISENSGNYGYTF. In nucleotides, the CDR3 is TGTGCCATCAGTGAAAACAGCGGTAACTATGGCTACACCTTC.

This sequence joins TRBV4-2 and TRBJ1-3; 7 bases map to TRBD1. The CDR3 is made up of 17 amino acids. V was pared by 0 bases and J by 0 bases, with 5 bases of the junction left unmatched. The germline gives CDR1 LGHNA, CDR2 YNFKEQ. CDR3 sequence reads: CASSQDRAGGSGNTIYF. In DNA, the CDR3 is TGTGCCAGCAGCCAAGATAGAGCAGGGGGCTCTGGAAACACCATATATTTT.

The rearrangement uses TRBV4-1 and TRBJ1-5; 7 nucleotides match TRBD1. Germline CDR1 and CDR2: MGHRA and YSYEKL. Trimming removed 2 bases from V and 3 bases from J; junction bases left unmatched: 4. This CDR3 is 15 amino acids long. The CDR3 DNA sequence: TGCGCCAGCAGCCAAACAGGGGAGGACAATCAGCCCCAGCATTTT. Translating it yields CASSQTGEDNQPQHF.

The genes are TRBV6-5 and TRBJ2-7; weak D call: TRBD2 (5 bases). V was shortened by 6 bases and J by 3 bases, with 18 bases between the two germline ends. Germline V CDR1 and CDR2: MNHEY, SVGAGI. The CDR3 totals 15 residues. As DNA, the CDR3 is TGTGCCAGCAGGATAAGCGGCCCTGGAAACTACGAGCAGTACTTC. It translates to CASRISGPGNYEQYF.

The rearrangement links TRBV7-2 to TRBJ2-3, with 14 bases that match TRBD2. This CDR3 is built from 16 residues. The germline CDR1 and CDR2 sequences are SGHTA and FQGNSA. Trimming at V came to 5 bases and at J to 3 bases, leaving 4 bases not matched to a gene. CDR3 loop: CASSPRLAGGTDTQYF. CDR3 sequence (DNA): TGTGCCAGCAGCCCCAGACTAGCGGGGGGGACAGATACGCAGTATTTT.